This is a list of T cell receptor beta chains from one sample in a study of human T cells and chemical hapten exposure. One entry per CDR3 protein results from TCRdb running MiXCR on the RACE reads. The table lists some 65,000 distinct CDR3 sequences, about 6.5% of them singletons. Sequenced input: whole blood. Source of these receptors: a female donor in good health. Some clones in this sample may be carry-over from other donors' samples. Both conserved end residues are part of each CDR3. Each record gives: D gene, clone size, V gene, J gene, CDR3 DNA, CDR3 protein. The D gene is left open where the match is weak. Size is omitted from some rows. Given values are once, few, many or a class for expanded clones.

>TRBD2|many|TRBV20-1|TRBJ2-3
TGCAGTGCTGTTGGGGGACTAGGCAGACGAGATAGCGTCTCCACAGATACGCAGTATTTT
CSAVGGLGRRDSVSTDTQYF
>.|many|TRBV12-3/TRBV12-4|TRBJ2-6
TGTGCCAGCAGTTCCATCTCTGGGGCCAACGTCCTGACTTTC
CASSSISGANVLTF
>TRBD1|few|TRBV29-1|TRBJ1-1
TGCAGCGTTGAGAGGCAGGGGGACACTGAAGCTTTCTTT
CSVERQGDTEAFF
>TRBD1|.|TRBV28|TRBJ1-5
TGTGCCAGCGAAGGAGGCAGGGGGATCAATCAGCCCCAGCATTTT
CASEGGRGINQPQHF
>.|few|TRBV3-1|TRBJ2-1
TGTGCCAGCAGCCAAGCAAGCTCCTGGGTGTTCTTC
CASSQASSWVFF
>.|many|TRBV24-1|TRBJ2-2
TGTGCCACCAGTGGACTACCGGACACCGGGGAGCTGTTTTTT
CATSGLPDTGELFF
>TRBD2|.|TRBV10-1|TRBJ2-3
TGCGCCTCCTCCGTAGCGGGAGGGAGCACAGATACGCAGTATTTT
CASSVAGGSTDTQYF
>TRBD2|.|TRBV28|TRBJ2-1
TGTGCCAGCAGTTTATCGAGCGGGAGTAAGTTCTTC
CASSLSSGSKFF
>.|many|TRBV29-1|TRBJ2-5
TGCAGCGCCTCCGGGACAAGAGGAGAGACCCAGTACTTC
CSASGTRGETQYF
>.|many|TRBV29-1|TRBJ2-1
TGCAGCGTCGTCTTTGGCAATGAGCAGTTCTTC
CSVVFGNEQFF
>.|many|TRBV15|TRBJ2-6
TGTGCCACCAGCAGAGACAACTCTGGGGCCAACGTCCTGACTTTC
CATSRDNSGANVLTF
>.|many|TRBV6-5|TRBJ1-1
TGTGCCACCCAGACAGGCACTGAAGCTTTCTTT
CATQTGTEAFF
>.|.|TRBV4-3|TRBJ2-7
TGCGCCAGCAGCCAAGATTTAACTAGCTCCAAGCAGTACTTC
CASSQDLTSSKQYF
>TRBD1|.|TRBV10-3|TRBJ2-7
TGTGCCATCAGTGAAAACGGACAGGGGGTTTACGAGCAGTACTTC
CAISENGQGVYEQYF
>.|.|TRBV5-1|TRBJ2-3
TGCGCCAGCAGCTTGGCCCAGGCAGCCACAGATACGCAGTATTTT
CASSLAQAATDTQYF
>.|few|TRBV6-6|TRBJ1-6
TGTGCCAGCAGCCTGAGGGGAGAGGATTCACCCCTCCACTTT
CASSLRGEDSPLHF
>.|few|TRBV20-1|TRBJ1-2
TGCAGTGCTAACCATCAGTCTAACTATGGCTACACCTTC
CSANHQSNYGYTF
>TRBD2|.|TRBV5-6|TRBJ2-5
TGTGCCAGCAGCCCCCCCCTGGGCGGGAGGGCATCGGAGACCCAGTACTTC
CASSPPLGGRASETQYF
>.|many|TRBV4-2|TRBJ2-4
TGTGCCAGCAGCCAAGGTCTGGCCGCCAAAAACATTCAGTACTTC
CASSQGLAAKNIQYF
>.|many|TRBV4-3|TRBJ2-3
TGCGCCAGCAGCCAAGATGGGACGGGGTTCACAGATACGCAGTATTTT
CASSQDGTGFTDTQYF
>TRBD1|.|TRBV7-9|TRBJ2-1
TGTGCCAGCAGCGCCTTACTGGGACAGGGAAAAAATGAGCAGTTCTTC
CASSALLGQGKNEQFF
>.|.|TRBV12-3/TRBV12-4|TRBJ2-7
TGTGCCAGCAGTCCCGGGACTGACTACGAGCAGTACTTC
CASSPGTDYEQYF
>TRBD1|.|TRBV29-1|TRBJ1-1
TGCAGCGTTGAGGTGACAGGGGGCACTGAAGCTTTCTTT
CSVEVTGGTEAFF
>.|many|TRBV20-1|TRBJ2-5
TGCAGTGCTAGAGATGCCCTAGGGCAAGAGACCCAGTACTTC
CSARDALGQETQYF
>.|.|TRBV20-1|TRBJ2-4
TGCAGTGCTAGGGCGACAGGTTACATAGCCAAAAACATTCAGTACTTC
CSARATGYIAKNIQYF
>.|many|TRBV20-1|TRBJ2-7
TGCAGTGCTAGTGGAGGGGGCGGTTTCAACGAGCAGTACTTC
CSASGGGGFNEQYF
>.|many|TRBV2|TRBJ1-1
TGTGCCAGCAGCCCCAGTGGATTGTTGAACACTGAAGCTTTCTTT
CASSPSGLLNTEAFF
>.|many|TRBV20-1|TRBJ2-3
TGCAGTGCTAGTAAGGCGGCGGGCAGCACAGATACGCAGTATTTT
CSASKAAGSTDTQYF
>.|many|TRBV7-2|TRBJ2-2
TGTGCCAGCAGCCTGAGCGGGTCGGACACCGGGGAGCTGTTTTTT
CASSLSGSDTGELFF
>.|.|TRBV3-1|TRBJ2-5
TGTGCCAGCAGCCTCCTAAGCCCCCAAGAGACCCAGTACTTC
CASSLLSPQETQYF
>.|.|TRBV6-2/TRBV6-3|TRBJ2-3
TGTGCCAGCAGTTACAGACCGGACGGGAACCCTGGAGATACGCAGTATTTT
CASSYRPDGNPGDTQYF
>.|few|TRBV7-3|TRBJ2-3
TGTGCCAGCAGCTTAATGAGGGGCGCGACAGATACGCAGTATTTT
CASSLMRGATDTQYF
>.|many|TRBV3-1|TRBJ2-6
TGTGCCAGCAGCCAAGCCAGGGTATCCGGGGCCAACGTCCTGACTTTC
CASSQARVSGANVLTF
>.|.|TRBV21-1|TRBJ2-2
TGTGCCAGCAGCAGGAGGGACAGGGGGCCTACCGGGGAGCTGTTTTTT
CASSRRDRGPTGELFF
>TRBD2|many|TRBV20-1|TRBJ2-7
TGCAGTGCTAGGACGGGACTAGCGGTACGGCGGTACTTC
CSARTGLAVRRYF
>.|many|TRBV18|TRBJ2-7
TGTGCCAGCTCACCTGGACAGAGCTCCTACGAGCAGTACTTC
CASSPGQSSYEQYF
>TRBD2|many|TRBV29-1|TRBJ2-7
TGCAGCGTTGAAGATCGGGTAGCGGGTGATTCCTACGAGCAGTACTTC
CSVEDRVAGDSYEQYF
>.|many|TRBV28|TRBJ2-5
TGTGCCAGCAGTGGGACGGGGGTCGGGCAAGAGACCCAGTACTTC
CASSGTGVGQETQYF
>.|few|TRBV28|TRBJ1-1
TGTGCCAGCACCAACTCCGCGGGACGGAGAAAAGACACTGAAGCTTTCTTT
CASTNSAGRRKDTEAFF
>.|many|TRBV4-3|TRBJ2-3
TGCGCCAGCAGCCAAGACAGGGGGGGAGCAGATACGCAGTATTTT
CASSQDRGGADTQYF